These 30 T cell receptor beta chains were all obtained from the same sample, sequenced in a study of multiple sclerosis patients with progressive multifocal leukoencephalopathy. Repertoires were generated with immunoSEQ multiplex PCR, while TCRdb's copy carries only in-frame clones and drops some. The repertoire includes some 31,000 clones, approximately 90% of them detected once, and over 1.3% sits in the top ten. This sample's time point: before natalizumab initiation. Material: PBMCs. Receptors were obtained from a human donor with multiple sclerosis.

V is TRBV13 and J is TRBJ1-2; possible D gene TRBD1, 5 bases. Germline CDR1 PRHDT, CDR2 FYEKMQ (reference sequence). The CDR3 spans 13 residues. V was shortened by 1 base and J by 5 bases, with 8 bases between the two germline ends. In DNA form, the CDR3 reads TGTGCCAGCAGCTTAGCACCAGGGTATGGCTACACCTTC. Encoded protein: CASSLAPGYGYTF.

This clone has a handful of counts. The genes are TRBV19 and TRBJ2-6; 8 bases fit TRBD1. V shed 3 bases, J shed 4 bases, and the junction held 5 bases outside the gene matches. The germline V gene encodes CDR1 LNHDA and CDR2 SQIVND (reference sequence). The CDR3 totals 16 residues. Written as DNA, the CDR3 is TGTGCCAGTAGTATCCAGGGGGCAAGCGGGGCCAACGTCCTGACTTTC. It is translated as CASSIQGASGANVLTF.

This chain joins TRBV11-2 and TRBJ2-5, with D unclear. This CDR3 is built from 11 residues. CDR1 and CDR2 from the germline V gene are SGHAT and FQNNGV. V was cut by 5 bases and J by 8 bases, with 9 bases left in between. CDR3 in DNA: TGTGCCAGCAGCCACTCCCAAACCCAGTACTTC. Its protein product is CASSHSQTQYF.

As regards this clone: At one end, the junction sequence differs from germline, possibly due to a read error. This rearrangement joins TRBV4-3 to TRBJ2-7, with a tentative D call TRBD2 (7 bases). Per germline, CDR1 LGHNA and CDR2 YSLEER. The CDR3 spans 17 residues. This chain's CDR3 is CASSQTGGGSGAYEQCF. In DNA form, the CDR3 reads TGCGCCAGCAGCCAGACGGGGGGCGGGAGTGGTGCCTACGAGCAGTGCTTC.

The rearrangement uses TRBV5-1 and TRBJ2-1, with 9 bases aligning to TRBD1. With 5 bases clipped from V and 8 bases from J, the junction kept 14 bases outside the gene matches. CDR3 length equals 16 residues. Germline CDR1 reads SGHRS; CDR2 reads YFSETQ. CDR3 in DNA: TGCGCCAGCAGTACGGGACAGGGTATTTTGCGCGATGAGCAGTTCTTC. It codes for CASSTGQGILRDEQFF. Based on the CDR3 plus reference TRBV5-1 and TRBJ2-1, the full variable domain is KAGVTQTPRYLIKTRGQQVTLSCSPISGHRSVSWYQQTPGQGLQFLFEYFSETQRNKGNFPGRFSGRQFSNSRSEMNVSTLELGDSALYLCASSTGQGILRDEQFFGPGTRLTVL.

This chain connects TRBV7-9 to TRBJ1-2; weak D call: TRBD1 (5 bases). CDR1 SEHNR and CDR2 FQNEAQ come from the germline V gene (reference sequence). CDR3 length: 18 amino acids. V lost 2 bases, J lost 1 base, and 20 bases lay in between. The DNA for the CDR3 is TGTGCCAGCAGCTTATCCGTCAGGGCCCACACTTATAACTATGGCTACACCTTC. Translating gives CASSLSVRAHTYNYGYTF. The full variable domain, its missing parts supplied by reference TRBV7-9 and TRBJ1-2, is DTGVSQNPRHKITKRGQNVTFRCDPISEHNRLYWYRQTLGQGPEFLTYFQNEAQLEKSRLLSDRFSAERPKGSFSTLEIQRTEQGDSAMYLCASSLSVRAHTYNYGYTFGSGTRLTVV.

On this clone: The junction and the germline gene differ at one end; a read error may be behind it. CDR3 DNA: TGTGCCAGCAGTTTAGGAGGGGGAACTGGGGCCAACGTCCTGACTTTC. This gives the protein CASSLGGGTGANVLTF. The chain is built from TRBV11-3 and TRBJ2-6, with D perhaps being TRBD1 or TRBD2 (6 bases each). CDR3 size: 16 residues. Germline V lookup: CDR1 SGHNT, CDR2 YENEEA. The full variable domain, its missing parts supplied by reference TRBV11-3 and TRBJ2-6, is EAGVVQSPRYKIIEKKQPVAFWCNPISGHNTLYWYLQNLGQGPELLIRYENEEAVDDSQLPKDRFSAERLKGVDSTLKIQPAELGDSAVYLCASSLGGGTGANVLTFGAGSRLTVL.

V usage is TRBV21-1 and J usage is TRBJ1-1; TRBD1 is the table's D call, not checked against the DNA. TRBV21-1 is tagged as a pseudogene. The CDR3 is made up of 13 amino acids. The CDR3 loop is CASRIRGGTEAFF. The CDR3, as DNA: TGTGCCAGCAGAATTAGAGGGGGCACTGAAGCTTTCTTT.

The gene calls are TRBV9 and TRBJ1-1; TRBD1 agrees at 9 bases. Germline V gene sequence: CDR1 SGDLS, CDR2 YYNGEE. The junction had 5 bases not matched to a gene; V was cut back by 4 bases and J by 1 base. This CDR3 region has 15 residues. CDR3 DNA sequence: TGTGCCAGCAGCCCAGGGGGACAGGGGAACACTGAAGCTTTCTTT. Encoded protein: CASSPGGQGNTEAFF. Combining the CDR3 with reference TRBV9 and TRBJ1-1 gives the whole variable domain DSGVTQTPKHLITATGQRVTLRCSPRSGDLSVYWYQQSLDQGLQFLIQYYNGEERAKGNILERFSAQQFPDLHSELNLSSLELGDSALYFCASSPGGQGNTEAFFGQGTRLTVV.

The V call is TRBV9, the J call TRBJ2-7; the match to TRBD2 covers 7 bases. This CDR3 comprises 16 residues. Germline V CDR1 and CDR2: SGDLS, YYNGEE. After removal of 3 bases from V and 2 bases from J, the junction contained 11 bases not matched to a gene. The CDR3: CASSARDYPTTYEQYF. The DNA of the CDR3 is TGTGCCAGCAGCGCAAGGGACTACCCTACTACCTACGAGCAGTACTTC. The full variable domain, its missing parts supplied by reference TRBV9 and TRBJ2-7, is DSGVTQTPKHLITATGQRVTLRCSPRSGDLSVYWYQQSLDQGLQFLIQYYNGEERAKGNILERFSAQQFPDLHSELNLSSLELGDSALYFCASSARDYPTTYEQYFGPGTRLTVT.

V usage is TRBV11-3 and J usage is TRBJ2-7, with TRBD2 as a possible D gene (6 bases). V gave up 4 bases and J gave up 1 base, with 8 bases separating them. The germline gives CDR1 SGHNT, CDR2 YENEEA. This CDR3 spans 13 amino acids. The CDR3 sequence: CASSSGDSYEQYF. The DNA of the CDR3 is TGTGCCAGCAGCTCGGGAGATTCCTACGAGCAGTACTTC.

The rearrangement uses TRBV5-1 and TRBJ2-1, with TRBD1 matching over 7 bases. The V and J ends lost 1 base and 7 bases, in that order; junction bases with no gene match: 8. The CDR3 runs to 15 residues. Germline values: CDR1 SGHRS, CDR2 YFSETQ. CDR3 in amino acids: CASSLLGQSTNEQFF. The CDR3, as DNA: TGCGCCAGCAGCTTGCTGGGACAGTCTACTAATGAGCAGTTCTTC.

This chain connects TRBV6-5 to TRBJ1-1; tentative D call: TRBD1 (5 bases). Trimming pared 4 bases from V and 2 bases from J, leaving 11 bases between. Germline-derived CDR1 and CDR2 are MNHEY and SVGAGI. This CDR3 has 14 residues. This CDR3 is CASSLGRLNTEAFF. CDR3 bases: TGTGCCAGCAGTTTGGGACGGTTAAACACTGAAGCTTTCTTT.

This clone was recorded once. V is TRBV6-1 and J is TRBJ1-3; 8 nucleotides agree with TRBD1. The trim removed 5 bases at V and 3 bases at J, leaving 3 bases unmatched. This CDR3 is 14 amino acids long. From germline, CDR1 is MNHNS and CDR2 SASEGT. The CDR3, as DNA: TGTGCCAGCAGTCAAACAGGGGGTGGAAACACCATATATTTT. Its protein is CASSQTGGGNTIYF.

This clone occurred a few times. CDR3: CASRYRGAGELFF. CDR3 coding DNA: TGTGCCAGTAGATACAGGGGCGCCGGGGAGCTGTTTTTT. The rearrangement links TRBV19 to TRBJ2-2; 7 bases align to TRBD1. Germline CDR1 and CDR2: LNHDA and SQIVND (reference sequence). Unmatched junction bases numbered 4, after V lost 6 bases and J lost 6 bases. This CDR3 spans 13 amino acids.

The chain uses TRBV29-1 and TRBJ2-1, with D hard to call. CDR1 and CDR2 from the germline V gene are SQVTM and ANQGSEA. V lost 4 bases, J lost 3 bases, and 16 bases lay in between. This CDR3 is built from 15 residues. The CDR3 sequence: CSVGARHSNYNEQFF. In DNA form, the CDR3 reads TGCAGCGTTGGGGCGCGCCACAGCAACTACAATGAGCAGTTCTTC.

This chain joins TRBV30 and TRBJ2-3; D is uncertain. Germline V gene data show CDR1 as GTSNPN and CDR2 as SVGIG (reference sequence). The CDR3 loop spans 11 amino acids. V was trimmed by 4 bases and J by 6 bases, leaving 8 bases between them. In DNA, the CDR3 is TGTGCCTGGAAAGACCGGGATACGCAGTATTTT. This gives the protein CAWKDRDTQYF.

DNA of the CDR3: TGTGCCAGCAGCGTGGACTACAGCGCCTACAATGAGCAGTTCTTC. Translating it yields CASSVDYSAYNEQFF. The chain links TRBV9 to TRBJ2-1; the D gene is possibly TRBD2 (6 bases). With 2 bases removed from V and 2 bases from J, the gap between germline ends came to 11 bases. CDR1 and CDR2 from the germline V gene are SGDLS and YYNGEE. The CDR3 has 15 amino acids.

The V gene is TRBV29-1, the J gene TRBJ2-1; 9 bases fit TRBD1. The germline CDR1 and CDR2 sequences are SQVTM and ANQGSEA. V shed 5 bases and J 4 bases; nucleotides not matched to a gene: 3. The CDR3 is 13 residues long. The CDR3 sequence: CSVSGTGYNEQFF. CDR3 in DNA: TGCAGCGTTAGTGGGACAGGGTACAATGAGCAGTTCTTC.

The J gene is TRBJ1-1, the V gene TRBV7-3; D remains ambiguous. Trimming removed 5 bases from V and 2 bases from J, with 6 bases in between. The CDR3 has 12 amino acids. The germline V gene has CDR1 SGHTA and CDR2 FQGTGA. The CDR3 DNA follows: TGTGCCAGCAGCGCCACCAACACTGAAGCTTTCTTT. This translates into CASSATNTEAFF.

The V call is TRBV19, the J call TRBJ1-2; tentative D call: TRBD1 (6 bases). The germline V and J ends were trimmed by 4 bases and 4 bases, with 19 bases remaining between them. Germline V gives CDR1 LNHDA, CDR2 SQIVND (reference sequence). The CDR3 is 16 residues long. For the CDR3, the DNA is TGTGCCAGTAGTAAGGGGGACGGAACCAGAATCTATGGCTACACCTTC. Translated, it gives CASSKGDGTRIYGYTF.

This sequence joins TRBV7-8 and TRBJ2-7, with TRBD2 identical over 11 bases. CDR3 length: 16 residues. Trimming took 2 bases from V and 2 from J; bases not matched to a gene: 5. CDR1 and CDR2 (germline): SGHVS, FQNEAQ. CDR3 sequence: CASSLYGTSGTYEQYF. In DNA form, the CDR3 reads TGTGCCAGCAGCTTATACGGGACTAGCGGAACCTACGAGCAGTACTTC.

The chain joins TRBV6-1 to TRBJ1-1; D is ambiguous. Germline V CDR1 and CDR2: MNHNS, SASEGT. CDR3 length: 11 residues. With 5 bases removed from V and 10 bases from J, the gap between germline ends came to 11 bases. The CDR3 sequence is CASSYGIGAFF. CDR3 coding DNA: TGTGCCAGCAGTTATGGTATTGGAGCTTTCTTT.

This sequence joins TRBV6-5 and TRBJ2-7; maybe TRBD2 (5 bases). This CDR3 contains 13 residues. Germline CDR1 reads MNHEY; CDR2 reads SVGAGI. The germline V and J ends were trimmed by 2 bases and 2 bases, with 7 bases remaining between them. CDR3 sequence (DNA): TGTGCCAGCAGTTACGCCGGGACCTACGAGCAGTACTTC. It is translated as CASSYAGTYEQYF.

The chain joins TRBV4-1 to TRBJ2-7; D possibly corresponds to TRBD1 (6 bases). Looked up from germline, CDR1 is MGHRA and CDR2 is YSYEKL. The CDR3 spans 13 residues. Trimming took off 4 bases at V and 2 bases at J, with 9 bases between the two ends. CDR3 nucleotide sequence: TGCGCCAGCAGCCTCGGACAGACCTACGAGCAGTACTTC. As protein: CASSLGQTYEQYF.

The chain uses TRBV30 and TRBJ1-1; D unresolved. V lost 3 bases, J lost 2 bases, and 13 bases lay in between. The germline V gene encodes CDR1 GTSNPN and CDR2 SVGIG (reference sequence). The length of the CDR3 is 14 residues. The CDR3 protein is CAWSSGRRNTEAFF. The CDR3 bases are TGTGCCTGGAGCTCAGGCAGGCGTAACACTGAAGCTTTCTTT.

The chain employs TRBV7-9 and TRBJ2-1; D could derive from TRBD1 or TRBD2 (5 bases each). The germline V and J ends were trimmed by 3 bases and 5 bases, with 17 bases remaining between them. The CDR3 is 16 amino acids. CDR1 is SEHNR, CDR2 FQNEAQ, per germline (reference sequence). CDR3 sequence: CASSFFGRGAHNEQFF. The DNA for the CDR3 is TGTGCCAGCAGCTTTTTCGGCCGAGGGGCACACAATGAGCAGTTCTTC.

The genes are TRBV7-9 and TRBJ2-7, with 12 nucleotides matching TRBD1. Germline assignment: CDR1 SEHNR and CDR2 FQNEAQ (reference sequence). The CDR3 length is 14 residues. The junction had 4 bases not matched to a gene; V was cut back by 6 bases and J by 4 bases. CDR3 in DNA: TGTGCCAGCAGAGGGACAGGGGGCAGTTACGAGCAGTACTTC. Translation: CASRGTGGSYEQYF.

The chain combines TRBV10-3 with TRBJ1-3; TRBD1 might be the D (5 bases). Trimming took 0 bases from V and 0 from J, leaving 12 bases between them. The CDR3 consists of 17 residues. CDR1 and CDR2 from the germline V gene are ENHRY and SYGVKD. CDR3 loop: CAISESDSTFSGNTIYF. DNA for the CDR3: TGTGCCATCAGTGAGTCCGACAGCACCTTCTCTGGAAACACCATATATTTT.

The chain couples TRBV15 to TRBJ2-1; perhaps TRBD2 as D (6 bases). V was trimmed by 3 bases and J by 0 bases, leaving 18 bases between them. Germline-derived CDR1 and CDR2 are LNHNV and YYDKDF (reference sequence). This CDR3 spans 18 amino acids. DNA for the CDR3: TGTGCCACCAGCAGGGGAGGTGGTATTCGGGACTCCTACAATGAGCAGTTCTTC. It is translated as CATSRGGGIRDSYNEQFF.